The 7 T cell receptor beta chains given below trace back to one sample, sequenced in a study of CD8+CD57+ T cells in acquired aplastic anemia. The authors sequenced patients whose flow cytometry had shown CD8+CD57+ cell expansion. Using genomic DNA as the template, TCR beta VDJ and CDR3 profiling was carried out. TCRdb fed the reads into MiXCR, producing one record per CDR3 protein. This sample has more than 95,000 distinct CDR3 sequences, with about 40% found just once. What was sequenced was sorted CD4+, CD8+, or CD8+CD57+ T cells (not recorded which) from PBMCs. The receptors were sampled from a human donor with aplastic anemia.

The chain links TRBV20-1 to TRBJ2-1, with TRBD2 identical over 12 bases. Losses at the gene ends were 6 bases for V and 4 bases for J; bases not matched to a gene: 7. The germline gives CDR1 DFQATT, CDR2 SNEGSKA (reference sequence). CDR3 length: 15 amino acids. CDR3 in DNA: TGCAGTGCCCCGACTAGCGGGGGTGGTTACAATGAGCAGTTCTTC. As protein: CSAPTSGGGYNEQFF.

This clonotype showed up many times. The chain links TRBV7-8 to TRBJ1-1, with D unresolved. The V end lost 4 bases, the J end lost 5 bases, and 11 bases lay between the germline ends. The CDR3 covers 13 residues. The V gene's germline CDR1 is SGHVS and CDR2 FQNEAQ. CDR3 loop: CASSYRTDTEAFF. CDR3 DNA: TGTGCCAGCAGCTACCGAACGGATACTGAAGCTTTCTTT.

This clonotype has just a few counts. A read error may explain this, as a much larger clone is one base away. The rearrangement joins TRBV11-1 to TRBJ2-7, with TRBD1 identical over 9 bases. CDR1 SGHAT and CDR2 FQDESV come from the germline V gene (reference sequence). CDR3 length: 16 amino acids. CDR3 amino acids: CASSQSPGQGGNERYF. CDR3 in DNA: TGTGCCAGCAGCCAAAGTCCGGGACAGGGAGGAAACGAGCGGTACTTC. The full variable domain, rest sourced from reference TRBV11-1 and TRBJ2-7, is EAEVAQSPRYKITEKSQAVAFWCDPISGHATLYWYRQILGQGPELLVQFQDESVVDDSQLPKDRFSAERLKGVDSTLKIQPAELGDSAMYLCASSQSPGQGGNERYFGPGTRLTVT.

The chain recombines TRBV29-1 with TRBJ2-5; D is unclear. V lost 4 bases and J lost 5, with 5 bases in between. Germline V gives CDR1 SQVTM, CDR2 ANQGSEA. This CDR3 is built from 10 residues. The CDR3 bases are TGCAGCGTTGCCACGGAGACCCAGTACTTC. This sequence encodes CSVATETQYF.

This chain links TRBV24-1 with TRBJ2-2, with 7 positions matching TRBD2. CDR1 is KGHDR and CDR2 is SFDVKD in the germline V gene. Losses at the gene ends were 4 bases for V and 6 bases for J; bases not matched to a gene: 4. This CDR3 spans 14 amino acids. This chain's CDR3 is CATSDILASGELFF. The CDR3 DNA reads TGTGCCACCAGTGACATACTAGCGTCCGGGGAGCTGTTTTTT.

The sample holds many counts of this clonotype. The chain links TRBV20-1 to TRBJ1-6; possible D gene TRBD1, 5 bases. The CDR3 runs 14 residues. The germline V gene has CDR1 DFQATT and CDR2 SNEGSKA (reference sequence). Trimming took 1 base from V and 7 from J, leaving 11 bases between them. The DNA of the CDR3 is TGCAGTGCTAGAGTCGGAGGGACGAATTCACCCCTCCACTTT. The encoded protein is CSARVGGTNSPLHF.

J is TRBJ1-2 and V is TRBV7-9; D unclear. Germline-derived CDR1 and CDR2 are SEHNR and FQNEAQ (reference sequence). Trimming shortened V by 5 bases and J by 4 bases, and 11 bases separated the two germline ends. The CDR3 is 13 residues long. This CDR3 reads CASSPMDRYGYTF. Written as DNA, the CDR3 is TGTGCCAGCAGCCCAATGGACCGCTATGGCTACACCTTC.